This T cell receptor beta chain was identified during a study of Ad26.COV2.S vaccination and SARS-CoV-2 variants. Trimming cost V 0 bases and J 10 bases, with 17 bases left between them. Germline assignment: CDR1 SGDLS and CDR2 YYNGEE. CDR3 length: 15 amino acids. Sequencing was performed with immunoSEQ multiplex PCR; in TCRdb, only in-frame clones are kept and a portion is missing. The repertoire includes around 450,000 clones, 75% to 95% of them detected once, and 10% to 15% sits in the top ten. Specified treatment: around 19 received Ad26.COV2.S at low or high dose, single or two shots; roughly 5 received placebo; per-sample allocation not given. Repertoires come from day 63 after the first vaccine or placebo injection. This Boston cohort included adults aged 18-55 years.

V usage is TRBV9 and J usage is TRBJ2-1, with D hard to call. The sequence came from a person aged 18-65 years who received the Ad26.COV2.S COVID-19 vaccine or a placebo. Sequenced here: peripheral blood, sampled in a trial of Ad26.COV2.S vaccine versus placebo. The CDR3 nucleotides are TGTGCCAGCAGCGTAGGCCCCCGATCGGTAAGCGAGCAGTTCTTC. This sequence encodes CASSVGPRSVSEQFF.